Below, 14 T cell receptor beta chains from the same sample are listed, as sequenced in a study of blood T cell repertoires in COVID-19. Data came from immunoSEQ multiplex PCR; TCRdb stores just in-frame clones and leaves some out. The sample has roughly 260,000 clones, 86% seen once. Specimen: PBMCs or T cells enriched from blood (not recorded which). These TCRs come from a woman in her late teens or twenties who had recovered from COVID-19.

The chain links TRBV5-4 to TRBJ2-1, with 9 positions matching TRBD2. Trimming cost V 2 bases and J 5 bases; bases outside gene matches: 5. Looked up from germline, CDR1 is SGHNT and CDR2 is YYREEE (reference sequence). The CDR3 is 15 residues long. The CDR3 region has the DNA TGTGCCAGCAGCTTACCGGGACTAGCTGACAATGAGCAGTTCTTC. Translating gives CASSLPGLADNEQFF.

This chain joins TRBV27 and TRBJ2-7, with D possibly matching TRBD2 (5 bases). The V and J ends lost 7 bases and 4 bases respectively, with 17 bases between them. CDR1 and CDR2 from the germline V gene are MNHEY and SMNVEV (reference sequence). The length of the CDR3 is 14 residues. The CDR3 DNA is TGTGCCAGCACCCCAGCGGACGGAAGTTACGAGCAGTACTTC. This codes for CASTPADGSYEQYF.

V and J are TRBV28 and TRBJ2-5, with D perhaps matching TRBD2 (5 bases). The germline V gene encodes CDR1 MDHEN and CDR2 SYDVKM. The CDR3 length is 16 residues. V was pared by 3 bases and J by 5 bases, with 19 bases between. CDR3 DNA: TGTGCCAGCAGTTTGGGTCTGATTCGGAGGTCGGAGACCCAGTACTTC. Translating it yields CASSLGLIRRSETQYF.

The chain uses TRBV6-2 or TRBV6-3 and TRBJ2-7; D unresolved. V dropped 5 bases and J dropped 3 bases, with 5 bases sitting between them. Germline V gene sequence: CDR1 MNHEY, CDR2 SVGEGT. The CDR3 covers 11 residues. CDR3 in amino acids: CASSTYYEQYF. CDR3 DNA sequence: TGTGCCAGCAGTACCTACTACGAGCAGTACTTC.

This clone was observed once. The chain couples TRBV4-3 to TRBJ1-4, with 8 bases identical to TRBD1. Germline CDR1 LGHNA, CDR2 YSLEER. Trimming at V came to 1 base and at J to 6 bases, leaving 4 bases not matched to a gene. The CDR3 has 15 amino acids. DNA of the CDR3: TGCGCCAGCAGCCAAGGGCTGGACAGGGATGAAAAACTGTTTTTT. Translation: CASSQGLDRDEKLFF.

The V and J genes are TRBV5-8 and TRBJ2-5; a weak D match, TRBD1 (6 bases). CDR3 length: 15 amino acids. Germline lookup yields CDR1 SGHTS and CDR2 YDEGEE. The germline V and J ends were trimmed by 2 bases and 5 bases, with 16 bases remaining between them. This chain's CDR3 is CASSFGTNHGETQYF. As DNA, the CDR3 is TGTGCCAGCAGCTTTGGGACAAACCACGGGGAGACCCAGTACTTC.

The chain carries TRBV27 and TRBJ2-1, with TRBD2 matching 9 bases. CDR3 size: 20 residues. Germline V gene lookup returns CDR1 MNHEY and CDR2 SMNVEV (reference sequence). Trimming cost V 5 bases and J 6 bases; bases outside gene matches: 23. DNA of the CDR3: TGTGCCAGCAGTCCTCGGAATAGCGGGAGTGTTAGGTACGATCTCAATGAGCAGTTCTTC. Protein sequence: CASSPRNSGSVRYDLNEQFF.

There are a few counts of this clone. The chain employs TRBV6-5 and TRBJ1-2, with D possibly TRBD1 on 5 matching bases. Germline V gene data show CDR1 as MNHEY and CDR2 as SVGAGI. The CDR3 totals 12 residues. The CDR3 DNA sequence: TGTGCTACAAAGACAGTCTCTCGGGGCTACACCTTC. It specifies CATKTVSRGYTF.

The CDR3 loop reads CASSFSWAETQYF. In nucleotides, the CDR3 is TGTGCCAGCAGTTTTTCCTGGGCGGAGACCCAGTACTTC. This chain uses TRBV6-5 with TRBJ2-5, with D unresolved. Germline values: CDR1 MNHEY, CDR2 SVGAGI. The germline V and J ends were trimmed by 4 bases and 5 bases, with 11 bases remaining between them. The length of the CDR3 is 13 residues.

V gene TRBV2 combines with J gene TRBJ2-1; TRBD2 matches 8 bases. The CDR3 has 15 residues. Trimming took 2 bases from V and 8 from J; bases not matched to a gene: 8. Germline V gives CDR1 SNHLY, CDR2 FYNNEI. As DNA, the CDR3 is TGTGCCAGCAGTGAAAGGCTAGCGGGTACCGATGAGCAGTTCTTC. This codes for CASSERLAGTDEQFF.

This clone was detected a few times. The gene calls are TRBV5-6 and TRBJ1-2; possibly TRBD1 for D (5 bases). V gave up 1 base and J gave up 4 bases, with 11 bases separating them. The CDR3 consists of 14 residues. From germline, CDR1 is SGHDT and CDR2 YYEEEE. The CDR3 DNA reads TGTGCCAGCAGCTTGACAGGTCCAGGCTATGGCTACACCTTC. It translates to CASSLTGPGYGYTF.

The rearrangement joins TRBV4-1 to TRBJ2-7, with D possibly matching TRBD2 (6 bases). The CDR3 sequence is 16 residues long. Trimming stripped 0 bases from V and 2 bases from J, with 14 bases between. CDR1 and CDR2 from the germline V gene are MGHRA and YSYEKL. CDR3 residues: CASSQEGAREPYEQYF. The CDR3 DNA sequence: TGCGCCAGCAGCCAAGAGGGAGCACGGGAGCCCTACGAGCAGTACTTC.

The chain is built from TRBV27 and TRBJ2-7, with D perhaps matching TRBD2 (6 bases). This CDR3 spans 16 amino acids. The V and J ends lost 1 base and 3 bases respectively, with 16 bases between them. Germline V gives CDR1 MNHEY, CDR2 SMNVEV (reference sequence). DNA for the CDR3: TGTGCCAGCAGTTTATATCGGGGGAGGCCCTACTACGAGCAGTACTTC. Amino acids: CASSLYRGRPYYEQYF.

This chain links TRBV4-1 with TRBJ2-7; no clear D. The CDR3 has 15 amino acids. The V end was cut by 0 bases, the J end by 2 bases, with 11 bases between. Germline CDR1 and CDR2: MGHRA and YSYEKL. DNA of the CDR3: TGCGCCAGCAGCCAAGAGAAGCGCCCTACCTACGAGCAGTACTTC. Amino acid sequence: CASSQEKRPTYEQYF.